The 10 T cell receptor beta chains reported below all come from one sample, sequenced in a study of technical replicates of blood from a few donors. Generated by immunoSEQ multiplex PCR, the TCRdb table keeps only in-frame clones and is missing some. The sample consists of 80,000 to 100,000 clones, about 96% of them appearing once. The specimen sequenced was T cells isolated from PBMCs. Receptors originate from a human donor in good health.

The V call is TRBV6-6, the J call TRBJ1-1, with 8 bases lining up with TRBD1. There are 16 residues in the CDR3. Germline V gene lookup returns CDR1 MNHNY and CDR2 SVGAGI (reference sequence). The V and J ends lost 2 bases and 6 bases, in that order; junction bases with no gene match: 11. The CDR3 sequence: CASSYTDRGRAAEAFF. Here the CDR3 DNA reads TGTGCCAGCAGTTACACTGACAGGGGTCGAGCCGCTGAAGCTTTCTTT.

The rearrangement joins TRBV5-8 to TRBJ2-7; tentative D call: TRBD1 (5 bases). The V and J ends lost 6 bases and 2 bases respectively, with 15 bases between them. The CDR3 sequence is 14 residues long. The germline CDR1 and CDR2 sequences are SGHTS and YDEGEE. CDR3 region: CASNEQGSTYEQYF. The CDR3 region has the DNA TGTGCCAGCAACGAGCAGGGATCGACCTACGAGCAGTACTTC.

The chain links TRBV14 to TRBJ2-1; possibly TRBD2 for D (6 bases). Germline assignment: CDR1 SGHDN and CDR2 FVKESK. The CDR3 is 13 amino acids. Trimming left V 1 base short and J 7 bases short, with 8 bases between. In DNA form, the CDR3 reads TGTGCCAGCAGCCAAGCGGGGGTTAATGAGCAGTTCTTC. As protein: CASSQAGVNEQFF.

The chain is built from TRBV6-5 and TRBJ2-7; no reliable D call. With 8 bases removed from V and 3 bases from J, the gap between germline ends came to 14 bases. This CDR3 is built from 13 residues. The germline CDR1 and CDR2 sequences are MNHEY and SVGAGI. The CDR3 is CASYNLLFYEQYF. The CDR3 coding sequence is TGTGCCAGCTACAACCTCTTGTTCTACGAGCAGTACTTC.

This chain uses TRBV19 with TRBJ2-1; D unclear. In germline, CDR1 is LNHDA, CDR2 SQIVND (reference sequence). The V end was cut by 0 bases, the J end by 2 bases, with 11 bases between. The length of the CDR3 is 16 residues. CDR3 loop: CASSIEETEPYNEQFF. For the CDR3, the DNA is TGTGCCAGTAGTATAGAGGAAACAGAGCCCTACAATGAGCAGTTCTTC.

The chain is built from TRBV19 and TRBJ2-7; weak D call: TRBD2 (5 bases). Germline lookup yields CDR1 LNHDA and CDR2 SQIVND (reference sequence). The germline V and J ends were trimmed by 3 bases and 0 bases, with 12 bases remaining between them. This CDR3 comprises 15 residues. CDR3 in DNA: TGTGCCAGTAGTATCCCTAGCCAAAGCTCCTACGAGCAGTACTTC. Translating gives CASSIPSQSSYEQYF.

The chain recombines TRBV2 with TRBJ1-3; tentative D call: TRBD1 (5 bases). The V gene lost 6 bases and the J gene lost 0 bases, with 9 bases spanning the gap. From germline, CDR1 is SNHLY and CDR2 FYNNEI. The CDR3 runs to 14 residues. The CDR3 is CASRQTVSGNTIYF. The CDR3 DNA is TGTGCCAGCAGACAGACAGTCTCTGGAAACACCATATATTTT.

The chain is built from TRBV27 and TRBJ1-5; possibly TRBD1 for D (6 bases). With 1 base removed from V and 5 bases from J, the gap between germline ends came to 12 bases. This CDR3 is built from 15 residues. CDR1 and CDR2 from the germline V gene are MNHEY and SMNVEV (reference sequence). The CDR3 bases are TGTGCCAGCAGTTTATTGGGGGGGCGCGATCAGCCCCAGCATTTT. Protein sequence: CASSLLGGRDQPQHF.

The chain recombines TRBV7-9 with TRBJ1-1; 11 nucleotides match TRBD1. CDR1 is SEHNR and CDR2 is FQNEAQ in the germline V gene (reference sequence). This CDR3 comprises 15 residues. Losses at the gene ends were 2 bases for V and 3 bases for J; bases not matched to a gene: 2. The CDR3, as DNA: TGTGCCAGCAGCTTATTGGGACAGGGGGACACTGAAGCTTTCTTT. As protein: CASSLLGQGDTEAFF.

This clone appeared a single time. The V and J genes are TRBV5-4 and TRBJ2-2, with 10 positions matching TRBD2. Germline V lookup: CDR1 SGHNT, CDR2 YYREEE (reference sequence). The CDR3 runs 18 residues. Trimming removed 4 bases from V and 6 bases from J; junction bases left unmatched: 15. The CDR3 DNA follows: TGTGCCAGCAGCGGAGGGGGGGCTAGCGGGAGAAGAGCCGGGGAGCTGTTTTTT. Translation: CASSGGGASGRRAGELFF. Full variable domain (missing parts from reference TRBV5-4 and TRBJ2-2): ETGVTQSPTHLIKTRGQQVTLRCSSQSGHNTVSWYQQALGQGPQFIFQYYREEENGRGNFPPRFSGLQFPNYSSELNVNALELDDSALYLCASSGGGASGRRAGELFFGEGSRLTVL.